A single sample is the source of the 12 T cell receptor beta chains below, sequenced in a study of OX40 agonist ivuxolimab in advanced cancers. The repertoire was sequenced with immunoSEQ multiplex PCR; TCRdb's copy has only in-frame clones and lacks some. The data hold about 60,000 clones, with 86% observed a single time. The source material was CD4+ or CD8+ T cells sorted from blood, sampled in a trial of the OX40 agonist ivuxolimab. The receptors were gathered from an adult with an advanced solid tumor such as melanoma, head and neck, liver or kidney cancer.

The chain links TRBV28 to TRBJ2-1; D not resolved. Trimming stripped 5 bases from V and 6 bases from J, with 5 bases between. CDR1 and CDR2 from the germline V gene are MDHEN and SYDVKM. CDR3 size: 11 residues. CDR3 in DNA: TGTGCCAGCAGTCCGGCCAATGAGCAGTTCTTC. The encoded protein is CASSPANEQFF.

The chain employs TRBV7-9 and TRBJ1-1, with 7 bases that match TRBD1. Germline V CDR1 and CDR2: SEHNR, FQNEAQ (reference sequence). The V gene end was trimmed by 5 bases and the J gene end by 7 bases; junction bases not matched to a gene: 7. The CDR3 has 13 amino acids. This CDR3 reads CASSPGTVYEAFF. Here the CDR3 DNA reads TGTGCCAGCAGCCCCGGGACAGTTTATGAAGCTTTCTTT.

The CDR3 sequence is CASSIRLGYNEQFF. The CDR3 nucleotides are TGTGCCAGCAGCATACGACTAGGGTACAATGAGCAGTTCTTC. V gene TRBV7-8 combines with J gene TRBJ2-1; TRBD2 might be the D (6 bases). The CDR3 is made up of 14 amino acids. The ends were cut back, 5 bases at V and 4 bases at J, with 12 bases in the middle. Germline V CDR1 and CDR2: SGHVS, FQNEAQ.

The chain is built from TRBV7-2 and TRBJ1-1; TRBD1 agrees at 7 bases. Germline CDR1 SGHTA, CDR2 FQGNSA. The CDR3 is 12 residues long. The junction had 5 bases not matched to a gene; V was cut back by 5 bases and J by 8 bases. In DNA form, the CDR3 reads TGTGCCAGCAGCGTAGGGGGCTGGGAAGCTTTCTTT. This translates into CASSVGGWEAFF.

The rearrangement joins TRBV6-5 to TRBJ2-7; 7 bases fit TRBD1. CDR3 size: 14 residues. With 5 bases clipped from V and 5 bases from J, the junction kept 9 bases outside the gene matches. Germline assignment: CDR1 MNHEY and CDR2 SVGAGI. The CDR3 sequence: CASSPWDSADEQYF. In nucleotides, the CDR3 is TGTGCCAGCAGTCCCTGGGACAGTGCGGACGAGCAGTACTTC.

Here the CDR3 DNA reads TGCGCCAGCAGCCAAGGGAGGGGGGTTTTTAATGAGCAGTTCTTC. As protein: CASSQGRGVFNEQFF. This chain links TRBV4-1 with TRBJ2-1, with D tentatively TRBD1 or TRBD2 (6 bases each). V was cut by 1 base and J by 7 bases, with 14 bases left in between. In germline, CDR1 is MGHRA, CDR2 YSYEKL. This CDR3 spans 15 amino acids.

The J gene is TRBJ2-1, the V gene TRBV4-1, with D maybe TRBD2 (5 bases). V lost 2 bases and J lost 0, with 11 bases in between. The CDR3 contains 16 residues. From germline, CDR1 is MGHRA and CDR2 YSYEKL. The CDR3 coding sequence is TGCGCCAGCAGCCAAAGGTTAGCGAACTCCTACAATGAGCAGTTCTTC. As protein: CASSQRLANSYNEQFF.

The CDR3 DNA follows: TGTGCCAGCAGTTTAGTTTCAACCGACGGGTACCCCCAGCATTTT. Its protein is CASSLVSTDGYPQHF. This chain uses TRBV28 with TRBJ1-5; D not certain. Germline CDR1 MDHEN, CDR2 SYDVKM. The CDR3 has 15 amino acids. Trimming removed 2 bases from V and 10 bases from J, with 18 bases in between.

The chain is built from TRBV28 and TRBJ2-1; the match to TRBD2 covers 8 bases. V dropped 5 bases and J dropped 8; count of bases not matched to a gene: 8. This CDR3 has 14 amino acids. CDR1 is MDHEN and CDR2 is SYDVKM in the germline V gene. Here the CDR3 reads CASSPSGGNDEQFF. The CDR3 nucleotides read TGTGCCAGCAGTCCTTCGGGAGGGAACGATGAGCAGTTCTTC.

The chain links TRBV28 to TRBJ1-2; 7 positions agree with TRBD1. The CDR3 runs to 14 residues. The ends lost 6 bases at V and 6 bases at J; junction bases unmatched: 10. Germline V lookup: CDR1 MDHEN, CDR2 SYDVKM. The CDR3 sequence is CASRSGGTANGYTF. CDR3 coding DNA: TGTGCCAGCAGATCTGGTGGGACAGCAAATGGCTACACCTTC.

The chain links TRBV11-2 to TRBJ2-7; either TRBD1 or TRBD2 may fit D (6 bases each). V lost 6 bases, J lost 3 bases, and 18 bases lay in between. The CDR3 is 15 residues long. From germline, CDR1 is SGHAT and CDR2 FQNNGV. For the CDR3, the DNA is TGTGCCAGCAGGCCAGAGGGTGGGGGGCTCTACGAGCAGTACTTC. Its translation is CASRPEGGGLYEQYF.

The chain combines TRBV27 with TRBJ2-1; possibly TRBD1 for D (6 bases). CDR1 is MNHEY, CDR2 SMNVEV, per germline (reference sequence). Trimming took 1 base from V and 6 from J, leaving 10 bases between them. The CDR3 runs 14 residues. CDR3 amino acids: CASSLLQGINEQFF. CDR3 DNA sequence: TGTGCCAGCAGTTTATTACAGGGAATCAATGAGCAGTTCTTC.